Below, 25 T cell receptor beta chains from the same sample are listed, as sequenced in a study of blood T cell repertoires in COVID-19. Using immunoSEQ multiplex PCR, the repertoire was profiled, and TCRdb retains in-frame clones only, with some absent. Altogether around 160,000 clones are present, about 81% being singletons, with the ten largest covering approximately 11%. The sample was peripheral blood. These receptors were obtained from a human donor in a cohort sampled during active COVID-19.

The chain combines TRBV9 with TRBJ2-1; D might be TRBD1 (5 bases). V shed 0 bases and J shed 4 bases, with 14 bases lying between them. The CDR3 loop spans 16 amino acids. Germline loops: CDR1 SGDLS, CDR2 YYNGEE. CDR3: CASSVEVRAMYNEQFF. The CDR3 bases are TGTGCCAGCAGCGTAGAAGTCAGGGCCATGTACAATGAGCAGTTCTTC.

The rearrangement uses TRBV6-6 and TRBJ2-7; 7 bases fit TRBD1. This CDR3 region has 21 residues. Germline V lookup: CDR1 MNHNY, CDR2 SVGAGI (reference sequence). The ends lost 5 bases at V and 1 base at J; junction bases unmatched: 26. The CDR3 spells CASSRRDPRTGGLEGSYEQYF. CDR3 nucleotide sequence: TGTGCCAGCAGTCGACGGGATCCCAGGACAGGCGGTTTAGAGGGATCCTACGAGCAGTACTTC.

This clone was counted only a few times. This rearrangement joins TRBV6-2 or TRBV6-3 to TRBJ2-1, with 9 bases that match TRBD2. The CDR3 spans 16 residues. V was pared by 4 bases and J by 7 bases, with 11 bases of the junction left unmatched. CDR1 and CDR2 from the germline V gene are MNHEY and SVGEGT. The CDR3 here is CASSSTLAGVRNEQFF. The CDR3 nucleotides read TGTGCCAGCAGTTCGACACTAGCGGGCGTCCGGAATGAGCAGTTCTTC.

This CDR3 reads CASSRGTGDQETQYF. In nucleotides, the CDR3 is TGCGCCAGCAGCCGCGGGACAGGGGATCAAGAGACCCAGTACTTC. This chain uses TRBV4-3 with TRBJ2-5, with 10 bases aligning to TRBD1. CDR1 and CDR2 (germline): LGHNA, YSLEER. The CDR3 is made up of 15 amino acids. V shed 4 bases and J 2 bases; nucleotides not matched to a gene: 4.

In regard to this clone: At one boundary the junction diverges from the germline segment, which might be a read error. The rearrangement joins TRBV7-9 to TRBJ1-1; D is ambiguous. Per the germline V gene, CDR1 is SEHNR and CDR2 is FQNEAQ (reference sequence). CDR3 length: 16 amino acids. The CDR3, as DNA: TGTGCCAGCAACTTAGCCCGCGCGGCTTTGAACACTGAAGCTTTCTTT. It translates to CASNLARAALNTEAFF.

The count of this clone is one. The chain employs TRBV7-6 and TRBJ1-2; 12 bases align to TRBD1. CDR1 is SGHVS, CDR2 FNYEAQ, per germline. There are 18 residues in the CDR3. Unmatched junction bases numbered 11, after V lost 4 bases and J lost 2 bases. The CDR3 loop reads CASSWAGTGGLMNYGYTF. The CDR3 bases are TGTGCCAGCAGCTGGGCCGGGACAGGGGGCTTAATGAACTATGGCTACACCTTC. The full variable domain, with the rest looked up from reference TRBV7-6 and TRBJ1-2, is GAGVSQSPRYKVTKRGQDVALRCDPISGHVSLYWYRQALGQGPEFLTYFNYEAQQDKSGLPNDRFSAERPEGSISTLTIQRTEQRDSAMYRCASSWAGTGGLMNYGYTFGSGTRLTVV.

This clone was seen a single time. The chain recombines TRBV7-2 with TRBJ2-1, with D possibly TRBD2 on 5 matching bases. Germline values: CDR1 SGHTA, CDR2 FQGNSA. V lost 2 bases, J lost 9 bases, and 11 bases lay in between. The CDR3 length is 13 residues. Here the CDR3 DNA reads TGTGCCAGCAGCTTAAGTTGGGAGACTGAGCAGTTCTTC. Translated: CASSLSWETEQFF.

V and J are TRBV14 and TRBJ2-7, with D unresolved. V dropped 5 bases and J dropped 2 bases, with 10 bases sitting between them. The CDR3 runs 13 residues. CDR1 SGHDN and CDR2 FVKESK come from the germline V gene. CDR3 sequence reads: CASSAAPPYEQYF. CDR3 nucleotide sequence: TGTGCCAGCAGCGCCGCGCCTCCCTACGAGCAGTACTTC.

This chain connects TRBV2 to TRBJ1-4; TRBD1 is a possible D gene (6 bases). Trimming took off 0 bases at V and 5 bases at J, with 10 bases between the two ends. Looked up from germline, CDR1 is SNHLY and CDR2 is FYNNEI. CDR3 length equals 15 residues. The CDR3 DNA sequence: TGTGCCAGCAGTGAAGCGCTTACAGGGAATGAAAAACTGTTTTTT. Protein sequence: CASSEALTGNEKLFF.

The rearrangement joins TRBV30 to TRBJ2-5; no reliable D call. The CDR3 is 12 residues long. Germline-derived CDR1 and CDR2 are GTSNPN and SVGIG (reference sequence). The V end lost 2 bases, the J end lost 5 bases, and 9 bases lay between the germline ends. The CDR3 sequence: CAWSPWAETQYF. As DNA, the CDR3 is TGTGCCTGGAGTCCCTGGGCGGAGACCCAGTACTTC.

J is TRBJ2-1 and V is TRBV4-3; 10 nucleotides align to TRBD2. The CDR3 runs 15 residues. The junction had 5 bases not matched to a gene; V was cut back by 4 bases and J by 5 bases. Per germline, CDR1 LGHNA and CDR2 YSLEER. The CDR3 spells CASSLRGLADNEQFF. The CDR3 nucleotides are TGCGCCAGCAGCCTCCGAGGACTAGCGGACAATGAGCAGTTCTTC.

In the case of this clone: The sample contains more than one DNA sequence encoding this CDR3. This chain joins TRBV9 and TRBJ2-7, with 7 bases lining up with TRBD2. Trimming cost V 0 bases and J 7 bases; bases outside gene matches: 7. Germline V CDR1 and CDR2: SGDLS, YYNGEE. The CDR3 is made up of 14 amino acids. DNA of the CDR3: TGTGCCAGCAGCGTAGGAACAGTGGGGGGGGAGCAGTACTTC. It specifies CASSVGTVGGEQYF.

The chain has TRBV5-1 and TRBJ2-1; no reliable D call. Trimming took 0 bases from V and 0 from J, leaving 13 bases between them. Germline CDR1 SGHRS, CDR2 YFSETQ. The CDR3 is 17 amino acids. CDR3 sequence reads: CASSLVNLRSSYNEQFF. The CDR3 coding sequence is TGCGCCAGCAGCTTGGTTAACTTGCGGAGCTCCTACAATGAGCAGTTCTTC.

The chain recombines TRBV3-1 (or the pseudogene TRBV3-2) with TRBJ2-7; TRBD2 matches 10 bases. The J segment lost 3 bases and the V segment lost 4 bases, leaving 3 bases of the junction unmatched. The CDR3 spans 14 residues. Germline assignment: CDR1 LGHDT and CDR2 YNNKEL (reference sequence). This CDR3 is CASSRRTSGYEQYF. In DNA form, the CDR3 reads TGTGCCAGCAGCCGCCGGACTAGCGGCTACGAGCAGTACTTC.

This clone has more than one count but fewer than ten. At one of its ends the junction is not consistent with the germline gene, which may arise from a read error. The CDR3 protein is CASSLAANTEAFF. CDR3 DNA: TGTGCCAGCAGCCTAGCAGCGAACACTGAAGCTTTCTTT. This chain links TRBV7-7 with TRBJ1-1; D not resolved. Germline V CDR1 and CDR2: SSHAT, FNYEAQ (reference sequence). There are 13 residues in the CDR3.

The V and J genes are TRBV27 and TRBJ1-5; the D is unclear. V lost 2 bases, J lost 6 bases, and 8 bases lay in between. Germline loops: CDR1 MNHEY, CDR2 SMNVEV (reference sequence). CDR3 length: 13 residues. The CDR3 DNA reads as TGTGCCAGCAGTTTAAGGGAGGGTCAGCCCCAGCATTTT. Translating gives CASSLREGQPQHF.

The CDR3 sequence: CASSTGRWDYGYTF. CDR3 nucleotide sequence: TGTGCCAGCAGCACAGGGAGATGGGACTATGGCTACACCTTC. The V and J genes are TRBV27 and TRBJ1-2; D perhaps matches TRBD1 (6 bases). CDR1 and CDR2 from the germline V gene are MNHEY and SMNVEV (reference sequence). Trimming cost V 6 bases and J 3 bases, with 14 bases left between them. The CDR3 is made up of 14 amino acids.

The gene calls are TRBV7-9 and TRBJ1-2; 8 nucleotides line up with TRBD1. J gave up 7 bases and V 2 bases, and 3 bases lay outside the gene matches. The CDR3 consists of 13 residues. Germline lookup yields CDR1 SEHNR and CDR2 FQNEAQ (reference sequence). CDR3 amino acids: CASSLTGGPGYTF. The CDR3 DNA reads as TGTGCCAGCAGCTTAACAGGGGGACCTGGCTACACCTTC.

CDR3 in DNA: TGTGCCAGCAGCCAAGGAGACAGGGCGGGGTATGGCTACACCTTC. Translation: CASSQGDRAGYGYTF. The rearrangement joins TRBV9 to TRBJ1-2; the match to TRBD1 covers 7 bases. Germline assignment: CDR1 SGDLS and CDR2 YYNGEE. Trimming cost V 4 bases and J 5 bases; bases outside gene matches: 11. This CDR3 comprises 15 residues.

This sequence joins TRBV14 and TRBJ1-1, with D possibly TRBD1 on 5 matching bases. The CDR3 has 14 amino acids. Germline values: CDR1 SGHDN, CDR2 FVKESK. Trimming cost V 2 bases and J 3 bases, with 10 bases left between them. The chain's CDR3 is CASSQLTGDTEAFF. The CDR3 bases are TGTGCCAGCAGCCAACTAACAGGTGACACTGAAGCTTTCTTT.

The chain uses TRBV7-2 and TRBJ2-2; D unresolved. The germline CDR1 and CDR2 sequences are SGHTA and FQGNSA. V lost 1 base and J 4 bases, leaving 7 bases between the germline ends. This CDR3 has 14 residues. CDR3 bases: TGTGCCAGCAGCTTAGTAATCTCCACCGGGGAGCTGTTTTTT. Translation: CASSLVISTGELFF.

V gene TRBV7-2 combines with J gene TRBJ2-7; 12 bases align to TRBD2. V lost 2 bases to trimming and J lost 1 base; unmatched junction nucleotides: 6. This CDR3 has 17 amino acids. The V gene's germline CDR1 is SGHTA and CDR2 FQGNSA. The CDR3 reads CASSLSSGGAQSYEQYF. CDR3 coding DNA: TGTGCCAGCAGCTTATCTAGCGGGGGGGCCCAGTCCTACGAGCAGTACTTC.

V is TRBV15 and J is TRBJ1-6; 7 positions agree with TRBD1. The CDR3 length is 15 residues. V trimming: 0 bases; J trimming: 6 bases; junction bases outside the gene matches: 2. Germline V lookup: CDR1 LNHNV, CDR2 YYDKDF (reference sequence). The DNA of the CDR3 is TGTGCCACCAGCAGAGAGAACAGGGGTAATTCACCCCTCCACTTT. Translation gives CATSRENRGNSPLHF.

The V call is TRBV12-3 or TRBV12-4, the J call TRBJ1-2; TRBD1 aligns across 8 bases. The CDR3 covers 13 residues. Trimming at V came to 10 bases and at J to 4 bases, leaving 8 bases not matched to a gene. The CDR3 loop reads CATNGQGTYGYTF. DNA of the CDR3: TGTGCCACCAACGGACAGGGTACCTATGGCTACACCTTC.

The chain couples TRBV27 to TRBJ1-1; D gene unclear. The CDR3 has 12 residues. V was pared by 3 bases and J by 2 bases, with 4 bases between. Per germline, CDR1 MNHEY and CDR2 SMNVEV (reference sequence). Here the CDR3 reads CASSLGNTEAFF. DNA for the CDR3: TGTGCCAGCAGTTTGGGCAACACTGAAGCTTTCTTT.